The clone carrying this T cell receptor beta chain was recorded a few times. The antigen is not known. The data are from a study of T-cell memory formation after mild COVID-19. Overall study results and limits: While clones contracting from day 15 to 85 were balanced between CD4 and CD8, later expanders leaned CD4+.

V lost 5 bases and J 0 bases, leaving 10 bases between the germline ends. The CDR3 loop spans 14 amino acids. Germline V gene lookup returns CDR1 LNHDA and CDR2 SQIVND (reference sequence). TCRdb fed the 5' RACE reads into MiXCR, producing one record per CDR3 protein. The sample lists under 110,000 distinct CDR3 sequences, 15% to 20% seen once, with roughly 31% in the top ten. The sequenced material came from PBMCs or a T cell subset sorted from them (not recorded which). The chain couples TRBV19 to TRBJ1-1; D perhaps matches TRBD1 (5 bases). The origin of this receptor is an adult woman who had mild COVID-19 (a few samples of this study predate the infection). Cell type and time point are not known. For the CDR3, the DNA is TGTGCCAGTAGTTGGGGGAACATGAACACTGAAGCTTTCTTT. Protein product: CASSWGNMNTEAFF.